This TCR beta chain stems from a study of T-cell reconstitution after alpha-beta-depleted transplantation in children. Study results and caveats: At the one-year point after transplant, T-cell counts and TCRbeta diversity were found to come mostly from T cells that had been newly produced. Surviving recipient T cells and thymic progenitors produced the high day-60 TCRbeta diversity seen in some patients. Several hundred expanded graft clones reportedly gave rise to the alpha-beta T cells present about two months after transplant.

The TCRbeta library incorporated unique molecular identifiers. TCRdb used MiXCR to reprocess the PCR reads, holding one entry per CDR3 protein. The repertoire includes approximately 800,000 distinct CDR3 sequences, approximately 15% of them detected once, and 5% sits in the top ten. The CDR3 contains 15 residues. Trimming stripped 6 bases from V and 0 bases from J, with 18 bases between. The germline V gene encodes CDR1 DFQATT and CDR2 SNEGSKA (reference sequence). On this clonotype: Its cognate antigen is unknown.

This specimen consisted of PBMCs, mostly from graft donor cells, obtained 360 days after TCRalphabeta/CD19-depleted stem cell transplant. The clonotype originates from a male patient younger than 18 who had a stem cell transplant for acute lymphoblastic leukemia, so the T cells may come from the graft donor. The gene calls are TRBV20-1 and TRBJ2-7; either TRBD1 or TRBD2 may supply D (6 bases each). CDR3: CSAPLWGASSYEQYF. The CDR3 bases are TGCAGTGCGCCCTTGTGGGGGGCGAGCTCCTACGAGCAGTACTTC.